A selection of T cell receptor beta chains follows, all from one sample in a study of cytomegalovirus exposure and HLA in healthy donors. The repertoire was sequenced with immunoSEQ multiplex PCR; TCRdb's copy has only in-frame clones and lacks some. The profile shows approximately 150,000 clones, 80% of them singletons. Material: PBMCs. The receptors here all came from a man in his thirties or forties in good health and CMV-seronegative. CDR3s include the opening cysteine and the closing phenylalanine or tryptophan. The order of the fields is D gene, clone size, J gene, V gene, CDR3 DNA, CDR3 protein. D genes are given only for firm matches. A clone size is listed for some rows: how often the clone was seen (once, few, many), or a class if it is expanded.

>.|.|TRBJ1-5|TRBV30
TGTGCCTGGAGTCTACAGGGAAGTCAGCCCCAGCATTTT
CAWSLQGSQPQHF
>.|once|TRBJ2-7|TRBV29-1
TGCAGCGTTGAAGATCGGGAGAAGCGCTACGAGCAGTACTTC
CSVEDREKRYEQYF
>.|.|TRBJ2-7|TRBV28
TGTGCCAGCAGGTCCCCTAGAGGTTTCGTCTACGAGCAGTACTTC
CASRSPRGFVYEQYF
>.|.|TRBJ2-7|TRBV5-1
TGCGCCAGCAGCTTGGCGTGGAACCAGGCCTACGAGCAGTACTTC
CASSLAWNQAYEQYF
>.|.|TRBJ1-2|TRBV30
TGTGCCTGGTGGCAGCAGGGGACCTATGGCTACACCTTC
CAWWQQGTYGYTF
>.|.|TRBJ2-7|TRBV28
TGTGCCAGCAGTCAACTCCCCTACGAGCAGTACTTC
CASSQLPYEQYF
>TRBD1|.|TRBJ1-1|TRBV7-2
TGTGCCAGCAGCTTCCTGACTCGGACAGGGGAGACTGAAGCTTTCTTT
CASSFLTRTGETEAFF
>.|.|TRBJ1-2|TRBV5-4
TGTGCCAGCAGCTCCGCGAAGGGGAGGGCTAACTATGGCTACACCTTC
CASSSAKGRANYGYTF
>.|.|TRBJ2-7|TRBV2
TGTGCCAGCGTTGAGGTGACCTACGAGCAGTACTTC
CASVEVTYEQYF
>.|.|TRBJ1-6|TRBV11-2
TGTGCCAGCAGCTTTAGAAATTCACCCCTCCACTTT
CASSFRNSPLHF
>.|.|TRBJ1-3|TRBV19
TGTGCCAGTAGTATGAAGGGCCAATGGACAGCTGGAAACACCATATATTTT
CASSMKGQWTAGNTIYF
>.|.|TRBJ2-7|TRBV15
TGTGCCACCAGCCCATTTGACGGGGAATACGAGCAGTACTTC
CATSPFDGEYEQYF
>.|.|TRBJ2-7|TRBV19
TGTGCCAGTAGTAATCAGGGGTACTACGAGCAGTACTTC
CASSNQGYYEQYF
>TRBD1|.|TRBJ1-1|TRBV29-1
TGCAGCGTTGTCCCATGGACAGGGAACACTGAAGCTTTCTTT
CSVVPWTGNTEAFF
>.|.|TRBJ1-2|TRBV30
TGTGCCTGGAGTGCGACAGACTATGGCTACACCTTC
CAWSATDYGYTF
>TRBD1|.|TRBJ2-2|TRBV5-1
TGCGCCAGCAGCTTTAGGGGACAGGGGAACACCGGGGAGCTGTTTTTT
CASSFRGQGNTGELFF
>TRBD1|.|TRBJ2-2|TRBV7-9
TGTGCCAGCAGCTACAAACAGGGGGCTGTCGGGGAGCTGTTTTTT
CASSYKQGAVGELFF
>TRBD2|.|TRBJ2-1|TRBV25-1
TGTGCCAGCACCCCCCCGGGGGGGAGGCAGTTCTTC
CASTPPGGRQFF
>TRBD2|once|TRBJ2-3|TRBV30
TGTGCCTGGAAGTGGGGACTAGCGGGGCCTCGCGCAGATACGCAGTATTTT
CAWKWGLAGPRADTQYF
>TRBD2|few|TRBJ2-1|TRBV7-9
TGTGCCAGCAGAGTTCCGGGGGGGCCCAATGAGCAGTTCTTC
CASRVPGGPNEQFF
>TRBD1|.|TRBJ1-6|TRBV27
TGTGCCAGCATGGTAGGACAGGGGTATTCACCCCTCCACTTT
CASMVGQGYSPLHF
>TRBD2|.|TRBJ2-7|TRBV4-1
TGCGCCAGCAGCCAAGAGGGGGTAAGGGTAGCGGGAGTCTACGAGCAGTACTTC
CASSQEGVRVAGVYEQYF
>TRBD2|.|TRBJ2-5|TRBV6-5
TGTGCCAGCAGCAGTTCTCGCTCGCGGGAGCAGTACTTC
CASSSSRSREQYF
>.|.|TRBJ2-2|TRBV27
TGTGCCAGCAATAAGAACTTCCCGAACACCGGGGAGCTGTTTTTT
CASNKNFPNTGELFF
>TRBD1|.|TRBJ2-7|TRBV9
TGTGCCAGCAGCCGTGGACAGGGGGCCTACGAGCAGTACTTC
CASSRGQGAYEQYF
>TRBD1|.|TRBJ1-2|TRBV23-1
TGCGCCAGCAGTCAAAAGCTCCGACGGGACAGGGATTATGGCTACACCTTC
CASSQKLRRDRDYGYTF
>TRBD1|once|TRBJ1-1|TRBV7-9
TGTGCCAGCAGCTTCTCCCGGACAGGACCGAACACTGAAGCTTTCTTT
CASSFSRTGPNTEAFF
>.|.|TRBJ2-3|TRBV28
TGTGCCAGTACAGGACGGGGCACAGATACGCAGTATTTT
CASTGRGTDTQYF
>TRBD1|.|TRBJ1-6|TRBV7-2
TGTGCCAGCAGCTTATCAGGGGGTGAATATAATTCACCCCTCCACTTT
CASSLSGGEYNSPLHF
>.|.|TRBJ1-6|TRBV19
TGTGCCAGTAGTATAGAGCGGCTGAATAATTCACCCCTCCACTTT
CASSIERLNNSPLHF
>.|.|TRBJ1-2|TRBV5-1
TGCGCCAGCAGCCCAGGACACCTTGCTGACGATGGCTACACCTTC
CASSPGHLADDGYTF
>TRBD1|few|TRBJ1-5|TRBV7-9
TGTGCCAGCAGCGGGACAGGTGGAGATCAGCCCCAGCATTTT
CASSGTGGDQPQHF
>.|few|TRBJ2-7|TRBV20-1
TGCAGTGCTAGTGGGACTTACGAGCAGTACTTC
CSASGTYEQYF
>.|.|TRBJ2-3|TRBV6-4
TGTGCCAGCAGCTACCTCACGAGCACAGATACGCAGTATTTT
CASSYLTSTDTQYF
>TRBD2|.|TRBJ2-3|TRBV7-6
TGTGCCAGCAGCTTAAGGTCGCTAGCGGGAGCGGGCCGCACAGATACGCAGTATTTT
CASSLRSLAGAGRTDTQYF
>TRBD2|.|TRBJ2-3|TRBV11-1
TGTGCCAGCAGCCTATGGCTAGCGGGAACTAGCACAGATACGCAGTATTTT
CASSLWLAGTSTDTQYF
>TRBD1|.|TRBJ2-7|TRBV27
TGTGCCAGCAGGCTCTCCGGGACAGCCGGCTACGAGCAGTACTTC
CASRLSGTAGYEQYF